The next 20 T cell receptor beta chains were all read from a single sample in a study of blood T cell repertoires in COVID-19. Assay: immunoSEQ multiplex PCR; the TCRdb copy retains only in-frame clones and omits some. This table holds 70,000 to 90,000 clones, 65% to 85% found once. Sequencing was carried out using peripheral blood. These receptors all come from a man in his 70s with acute or convalescent COVID-19.

This clone was observed a few times. CDR3 sequence: CASSSSGASQETQYF. CDR3 bases: TGTGCCAGCAGTTCGAGCGGGGCCAGCCAAGAGACCCAGTACTTC. V gene TRBV2 combines with J gene TRBJ2-5, with TRBD2 matching over 7 bases. The CDR3 contains 15 residues. V trimming: 5 bases; J trimming: 1 base; junction bases outside the gene matches: 7. Germline CDR1 and CDR2: SNHLY and FYNNEI.

This clone has a handful of counts. One end of the junction fails to match germline, which may point to a read error. CDR3 in DNA: TGTGCCACCAGTGTAGCGGGCCCCGGCTACACCTTC. Protein sequence: CATSVAGPGYTF. The chain links TRBV2 to TRBJ1-2; D is unresolved. The CDR3 is made up of 12 amino acids. Germline CDR1 SNHLY, CDR2 FYNNEI. Based on the CDR3 plus reference TRBV2 and TRBJ1-2, the full variable domain is EPEVTQTPSHQVTQMGQEVILRCVPISNHLYFYWYRQILGQKVEFLVSFYNNEISEKSEIFDDQFSVERPDGSNFTLKIRSTKLEDSAMYFCATSVAGPGYTFGSGTRLTVV.

The chain employs TRBV25-1 and TRBJ2-2; D is perhaps TRBD1 (7 bases). V dropped 3 bases and J dropped 6 bases, with 17 bases sitting between them. Germline V CDR1 and CDR2: MGHDK, SYGVNS. There are 16 residues in the CDR3. CDR3 nucleotide sequence: TGTGCCAGCAGTGAGGGGAGGCAGGGGGACGCCGGGGAGCTGTTTTTT. Amino acid sequence: CASSEGRQGDAGELFF.

This chain connects TRBV19 to TRBJ1-1; D is unresolved. This CDR3 has 11 amino acids. The germline gives CDR1 LNHDA, CDR2 SQIVND (reference sequence). V was pared by 8 bases and J by 1 base, with 5 bases between. This CDR3 is CASGRNTEAFF. In DNA form, the CDR3 reads TGTGCCAGTGGGAGGAACACTGAAGCTTTCTTT.

The chain links TRBV7-2 to TRBJ1-5; D remains ambiguous. The V and J ends lost 1 base and 4 bases respectively, with 8 bases between them. The length of the CDR3 is 14 residues. The germline CDR1 and CDR2 sequences are SGHTA and FQGNSA. CDR3 region: CASSLESGNQPQHF. The CDR3 DNA reads TGTGCCAGCAGCTTAGAGTCAGGAAATCAGCCCCAGCATTTT.

This chain uses TRBV11-2 with TRBJ2-3, with TRBD2 identical over 8 bases. The CDR3 totals 16 residues. Germline CDR1 SGHAT, CDR2 FQNNGV. Unmatched junction bases numbered 9, after V lost 5 bases and J lost 2 bases. In DNA form, the CDR3 reads TGTGCCAGCAGCCCGCGGGGGGTGGGGTTCACAGATACGCAGTATTTT. Translation gives CASSPRGVGFTDTQYF.

This clone appeared a single time. This chain joins TRBV29-1 and TRBJ1-2; TRBD1 is a possible D gene (5 bases). Germline lookup yields CDR1 SQVTM and CDR2 ANQGSEA. V lost 7 bases and J lost 8, with 14 bases in between. The CDR3 has 11 amino acids. CDR3 coding DNA: TGCAGCGCGGGGGAGTATGGAGGCTACACCTTC. It yields the protein CSAGEYGGYTF.

The rearrangement uses TRBV7-9 and TRBJ2-7; TRBD1 agrees at 10 bases. V lost 5 bases to trimming and J lost 5 bases; unmatched junction nucleotides: 3. The CDR3 has 13 amino acids. Germline assignment: CDR1 SEHNR and CDR2 FQNEAQ (reference sequence). CDR3 amino acids: CASSPGQGDEQYF. For the CDR3, the DNA is TGTGCCAGCAGCCCCGGACAGGGGGACGAGCAGTACTTC.

The chain joins TRBV30 to TRBJ1-2; possible D gene TRBD1, 5 bases. With 5 bases removed from V and 2 bases from J, the gap between germline ends came to 9 bases. Germline lookup yields CDR1 GTSNPN and CDR2 SVGIG (reference sequence). The CDR3 is 12 amino acids. The CDR3 DNA reads TGTGCCTGGGAGACAGTCAACTATGGCTACACCTTC. Its translation is CAWETVNYGYTF. Looking up the rest from reference TRBV30 and TRBJ1-2 gives the full variable domain: SQTIHQWPATLVQPVGSPLSLECTVEGTSNPNLYWYRQAAGRGLQLLFYSVGIGQISSEVPQNLSASRPQDRQFILSSKKLLLSDSGFYLCAWETVNYGYTFGSGTRLTVV.

This chain uses TRBV7-8 with TRBJ1-5, with a possible D match to TRBD1 (5 bases). The CDR3 totals 14 residues. Deletions cut 1 base from V and 2 bases from J, with 6 bases between. The germline CDR1 and CDR2 sequences are SGHVS and FQNEAQ. CDR3 sequence reads: CASSLVRGNQPQHF. The CDR3 nucleotides are TGTGCCAGCAGCTTAGTCAGGGGCAATCAGCCCCAGCATTTT.

The gene calls are TRBV24-1 and TRBJ1-2, with D possibly TRBD1 on 5 matching bases. V was shortened by 4 bases and J by 7 bases, with 18 bases between the two germline ends. The germline V gene has CDR1 KGHDR and CDR2 SFDVKD. The CDR3 covers 15 residues. In DNA form, the CDR3 reads TGTGCCACCAGTGACCCGACCTCGGGGGACCGTGGCTACACCTTC. Amino acids: CATSDPTSGDRGYTF.

CDR3 nucleotide sequence: TGTGCCAGCAGCTTGGAACAGGGAGTTTCAAGCTCCTACAATGAGCAGTTCTTC. The encoded protein is CASSLEQGVSSSYNEQFF. The chain joins TRBV5-6 to TRBJ2-1, with a tentative D call TRBD1 (6 bases). V gave up 0 bases and J gave up 0 bases, with 16 bases separating them. CDR1 SGHDT and CDR2 YYEEEE come from the germline V gene. This CDR3 comprises 18 residues.

The chain joins TRBV9 to TRBJ2-7; 8 nucleotides line up with TRBD2. Germline V lookup: CDR1 SGDLS, CDR2 YYNGEE. J was trimmed by 4 bases and V by 1 base; bases with no gene match: 4. This CDR3 spans 14 amino acids. The CDR3 loop is CASSVLGGEYEQYF. The CDR3 DNA reads TGTGCCAGCAGCGTACTCGGGGGGGAATACGAGCAGTACTTC.

This clone was picked up one time. This chain connects TRBV28 to TRBJ1-4, with TRBD1 identical over 9 bases. The CDR3 runs to 15 residues. V dropped 5 bases and J dropped 8; count of bases not matched to a gene: 9. The germline CDR1 and CDR2 sequences are MDHEN and SYDVKM. CDR3 region: CASSPGTGRGEKLFF. The DNA of the CDR3 is TGTGCCAGCAGTCCAGGGACAGGGCGAGGCGAAAAACTGTTTTTT. Complete variable domain (other parts from reference TRBV28 and TRBJ1-4): DVKVTQSSRYLVKRTGEKVFLECVQDMDHENMFWYRQDPGLGLRLIYFSYDVKMKEKGDIPEGYSVSREKKERFSLILESASTNQTSMYLCASSPGTGRGEKLFFGSGTQLSVL.

This clone was counted a single time. The chain recombines TRBV2 with TRBJ1-6, with 7 nucleotides matching TRBD1. This CDR3 contains 14 residues. V trimming: 7 bases; J trimming: 7 bases; junction bases outside the gene matches: 7. The V gene's germline CDR1 is SNHLY and CDR2 FYNNEI. CDR3 in amino acids: CASTQTGNNSPLHF. The CDR3 coding sequence is TGTGCCAGCACCCAGACAGGGAACAATTCACCCCTCCACTTT.

V is TRBV21-1 and J is TRBJ1-2; the table names TRBD1, a call not compared with the DNA. TRBV21-1 is a pseudogene segment. This CDR3 contains 15 residues. This CDR3 reads CASSRAGRGMGGYTF. The CDR3 nucleotides read TGTGCCAGCAGCCGAGCGGGCAGGGGGATGGGTGGCTACACCTTC.

This chain connects TRBV3-1 (or the pseudogene TRBV3-2) to TRBJ1-5; 9 nucleotides match TRBD1. Germline V gene data show CDR1 as LGHDT and CDR2 as YNNKEL (reference sequence). J was trimmed by 3 bases and V by 5 bases; bases with no gene match: 5. The CDR3 loop spans 15 amino acids. The CDR3 DNA is TGTGCCAGCAGCTGGGGGACAGGGCACAATCAGCCCCAGCATTTT. Protein: CASSWGTGHNQPQHF.

This chain uses TRBV5-6 with TRBJ2-7, with D uncertain. CDR3 length equals 11 residues. Germline CDR1 and CDR2: SGHDT and YYEEEE. V was clipped by 2 bases and J by 7 bases, with 7 bases between them. CDR3 region: CASSFTREQYF. The CDR3 DNA sequence: TGTGCCAGCAGCTTTACGCGGGAGCAGTACTTC. Variable domain in full (rest from reference TRBV5-6 and TRBJ2-7): DAGVTQSPTHLIKTRGQQVTLRCSPKSGHDTVSWYQQALGQGPQFIFQYYEEEERQRGNFPDRFSGHQFPNYSSELNVNALLLGDSALYLCASSFTREQYFGPGTRLTVT.

This chain uses TRBV25-1 with TRBJ2-1; TRBD1 is a possible D gene (5 bases). The CDR3 runs 15 residues. V lost 6 bases, J lost 4 bases, and 16 bases lay in between. Germline V gene data show CDR1 as MGHDK and CDR2 as SYGVNS. For the CDR3, the DNA is TGTGCCAGCAGCGACCCCCGACAGATATACAATGAGCAGTTCTTC. Translating it yields CASSDPRQIYNEQFF. The variable domain in full, with the rest retrieved from reference TRBV25-1 and TRBJ2-1, is EADIYQTPRYLVIGTGKKITLECSQTMGHDKMYWYQQDPGMELHLIHYSYGVNSTEKGDLSSESTVSRIRTEHFPLTLESARPSHTSQYLCASSDPRQIYNEQFFGPGTRLTVL.

The chain recombines TRBV3-1 (or the pseudogene TRBV3-2) with TRBJ2-5, with D maybe TRBD2 (6 bases). Trimming pared 0 bases from V and 0 bases from J, leaving 11 bases between. Germline lookup yields CDR1 LGHDT and CDR2 YNNKEL (reference sequence). The CDR3 is 16 amino acids. This CDR3 reads CASSQETRGYQETQYF. The CDR3 DNA follows: TGTGCCAGCAGCCAAGAAACCCGGGGGTACCAAGAGACCCAGTACTTC.